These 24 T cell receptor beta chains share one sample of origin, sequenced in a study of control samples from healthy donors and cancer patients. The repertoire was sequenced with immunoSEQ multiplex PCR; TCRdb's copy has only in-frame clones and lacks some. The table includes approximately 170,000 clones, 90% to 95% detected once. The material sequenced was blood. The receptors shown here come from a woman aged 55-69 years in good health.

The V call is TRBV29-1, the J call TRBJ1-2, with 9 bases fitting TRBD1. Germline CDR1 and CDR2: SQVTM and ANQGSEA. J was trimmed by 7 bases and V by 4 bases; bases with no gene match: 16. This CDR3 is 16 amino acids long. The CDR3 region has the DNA TGCAGCGTTGCCCGTTCTACAGGGGGCGGGGGTGGTGGCTACACCTTC. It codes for CSVARSTGGGGGGYTF.

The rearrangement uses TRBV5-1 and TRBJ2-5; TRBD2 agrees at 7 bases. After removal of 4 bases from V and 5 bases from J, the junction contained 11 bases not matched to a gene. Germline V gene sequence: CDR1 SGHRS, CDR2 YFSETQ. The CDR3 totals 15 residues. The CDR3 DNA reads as TGCGCCAGCAGCCTCCAAAGCGGGGTCTCGGAGACCCAGTACTTC. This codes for CASSLQSGVSETQYF.

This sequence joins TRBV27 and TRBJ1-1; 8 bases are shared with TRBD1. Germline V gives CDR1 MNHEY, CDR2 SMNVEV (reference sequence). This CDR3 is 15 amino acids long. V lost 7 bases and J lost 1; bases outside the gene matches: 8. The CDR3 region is CASTATRGPNTEAFF. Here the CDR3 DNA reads TGTGCCAGCACTGCAACCAGGGGGCCGAACACTGAAGCTTTCTTT.

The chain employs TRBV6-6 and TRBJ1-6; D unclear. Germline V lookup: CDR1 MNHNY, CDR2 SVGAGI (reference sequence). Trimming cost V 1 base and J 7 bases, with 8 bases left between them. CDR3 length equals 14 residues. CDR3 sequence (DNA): TGTGCCAGCAGTTACTTACAGAAAAATTCACCCCTCCACTTT. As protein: CASSYLQKNSPLHF.

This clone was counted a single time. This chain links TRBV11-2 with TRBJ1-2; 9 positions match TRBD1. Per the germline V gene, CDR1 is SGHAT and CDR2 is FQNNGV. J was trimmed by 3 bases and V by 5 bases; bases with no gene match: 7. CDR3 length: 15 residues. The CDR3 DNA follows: TGTGCCAGCAGCCCACGGGACAGGGCGGACTATGGCTACACCTTC. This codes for CASSPRDRADYGYTF.

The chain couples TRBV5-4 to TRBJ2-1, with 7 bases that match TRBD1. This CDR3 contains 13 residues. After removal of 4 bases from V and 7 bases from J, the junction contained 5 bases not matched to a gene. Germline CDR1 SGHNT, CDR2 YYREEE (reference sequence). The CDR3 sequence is CASSRGRWNEQFF. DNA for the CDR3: TGTGCCAGCAGCAGGGGGCGCTGGAATGAGCAGTTCTTC.

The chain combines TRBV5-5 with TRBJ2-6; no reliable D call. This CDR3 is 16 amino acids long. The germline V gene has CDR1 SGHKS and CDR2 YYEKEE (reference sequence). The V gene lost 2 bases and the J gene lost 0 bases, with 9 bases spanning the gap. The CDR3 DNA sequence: TGTGCCAGCAGCTTTGGGCACACCTCTGGGGCCAACGTCCTGACTTTC. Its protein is CASSFGHTSGANVLTF.

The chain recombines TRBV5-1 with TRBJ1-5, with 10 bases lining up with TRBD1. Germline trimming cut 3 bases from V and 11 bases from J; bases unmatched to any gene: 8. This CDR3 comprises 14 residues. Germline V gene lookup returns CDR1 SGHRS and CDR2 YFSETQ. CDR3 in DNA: TGCGCCAGCAGCTCCGGACAGGGGGGAGGGACCCAGCATTTT. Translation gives CASSSGQGGGTQHF.

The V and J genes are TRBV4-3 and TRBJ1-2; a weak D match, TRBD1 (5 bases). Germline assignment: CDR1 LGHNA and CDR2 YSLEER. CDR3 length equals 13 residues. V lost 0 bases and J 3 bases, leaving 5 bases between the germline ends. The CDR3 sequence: CASSQDRDYGYTF. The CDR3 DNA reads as TGCGCCAGCAGCCAAGACAGGGACTATGGCTACACCTTC.

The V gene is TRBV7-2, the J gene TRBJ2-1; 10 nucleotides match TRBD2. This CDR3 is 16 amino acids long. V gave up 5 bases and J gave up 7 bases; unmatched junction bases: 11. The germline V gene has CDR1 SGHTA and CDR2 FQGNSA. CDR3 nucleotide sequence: TGTGCCAGCAGCCTTCAAAGCGGGGGGGCCAGGAATGAGCAGTTCTTC. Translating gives CASSLQSGGARNEQFF.

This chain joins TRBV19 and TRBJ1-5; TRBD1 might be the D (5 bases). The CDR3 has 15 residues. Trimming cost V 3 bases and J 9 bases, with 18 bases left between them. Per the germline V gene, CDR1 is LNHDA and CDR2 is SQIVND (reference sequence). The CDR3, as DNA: TGTGCCAGTAGTATTATGTCGGCAGGACAAGGGCCCCAGCATTTT. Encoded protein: CASSIMSAGQGPQHF.

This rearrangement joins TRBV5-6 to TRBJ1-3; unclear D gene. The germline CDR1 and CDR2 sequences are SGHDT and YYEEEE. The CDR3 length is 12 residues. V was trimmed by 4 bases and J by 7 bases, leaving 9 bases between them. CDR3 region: CASSTTGNTIYF. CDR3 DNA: TGTGCCAGCAGCACTACCGGGAACACCATATATTTT.

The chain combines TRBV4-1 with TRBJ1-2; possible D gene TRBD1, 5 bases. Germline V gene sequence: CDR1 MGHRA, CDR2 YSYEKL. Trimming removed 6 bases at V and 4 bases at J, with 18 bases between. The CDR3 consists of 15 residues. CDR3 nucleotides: TGCGCCAGCAGGCAACCCGGCGGCAGGGCCTATGGCTACACCTTC. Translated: CASRQPGGRAYGYTF.

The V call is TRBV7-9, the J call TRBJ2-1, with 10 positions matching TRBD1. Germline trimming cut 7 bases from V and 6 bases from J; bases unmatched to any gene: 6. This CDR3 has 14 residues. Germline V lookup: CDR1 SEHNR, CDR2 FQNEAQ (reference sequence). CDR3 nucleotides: TGTGCCAGCATAAATGGACAGGGGGGCAATGAGCAGTTCTTC. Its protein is CASINGQGGNEQFF.

The CDR3 bases are TGTGCCAGCAGCTTGGAAGCAGGGACTGCAACTAATGAAAAACTGTTTTTT. This codes for CASSLEAGTATNEKLFF. V gene TRBV5-6 combines with J gene TRBJ1-4; D is possibly TRBD1 (5 bases). This CDR3 is 17 amino acids long. V gave up 0 bases and J gave up 0 bases, with 12 bases separating them. From germline, CDR1 is SGHDT and CDR2 YYEEEE.

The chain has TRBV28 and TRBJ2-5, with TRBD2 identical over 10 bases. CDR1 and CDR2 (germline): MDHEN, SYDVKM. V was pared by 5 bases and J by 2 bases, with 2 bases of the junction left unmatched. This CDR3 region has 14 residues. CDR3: CASSTLAGQETQYF. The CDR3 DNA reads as TGTGCCAGCAGTACACTAGCGGGGCAAGAGACCCAGTACTTC.

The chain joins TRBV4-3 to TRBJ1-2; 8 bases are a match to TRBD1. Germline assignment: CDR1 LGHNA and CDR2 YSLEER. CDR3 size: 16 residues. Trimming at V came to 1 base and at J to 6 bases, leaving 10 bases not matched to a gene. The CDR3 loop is CASSQGARQGQDGYTF. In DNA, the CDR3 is TGCGCCAGCAGCCAAGGAGCTCGACAGGGGCAAGATGGCTACACCTTC.

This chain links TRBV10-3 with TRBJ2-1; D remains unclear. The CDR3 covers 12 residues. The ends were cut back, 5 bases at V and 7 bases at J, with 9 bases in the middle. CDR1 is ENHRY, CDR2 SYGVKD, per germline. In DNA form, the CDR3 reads TGTGCCATCAGTATGGCAACAAATGAGCAGTTCTTC. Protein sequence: CAISMATNEQFF.

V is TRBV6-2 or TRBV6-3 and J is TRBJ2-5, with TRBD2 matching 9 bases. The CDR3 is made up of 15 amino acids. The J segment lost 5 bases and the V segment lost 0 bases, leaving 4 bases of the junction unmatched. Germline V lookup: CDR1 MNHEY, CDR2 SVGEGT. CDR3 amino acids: CASSYSRGGKETQYF. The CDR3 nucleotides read TGTGCCAGCAGTTACTCGCGGGGGGGCAAGGAGACCCAGTACTTC.

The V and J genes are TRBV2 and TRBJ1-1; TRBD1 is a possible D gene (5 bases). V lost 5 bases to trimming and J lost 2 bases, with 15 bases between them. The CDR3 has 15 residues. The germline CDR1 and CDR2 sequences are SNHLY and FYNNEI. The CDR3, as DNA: TGTGCCAGCAGTTACCAGGGAGGTGGAAACACTGAAGCTTTCTTT. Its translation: CASSYQGGGNTEAFF.

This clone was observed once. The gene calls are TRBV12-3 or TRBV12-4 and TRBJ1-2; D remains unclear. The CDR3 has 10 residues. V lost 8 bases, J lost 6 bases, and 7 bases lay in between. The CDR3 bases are TGTGCCAGCCGACGGGATGGCTACACCTTC. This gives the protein CASRRDGYTF.

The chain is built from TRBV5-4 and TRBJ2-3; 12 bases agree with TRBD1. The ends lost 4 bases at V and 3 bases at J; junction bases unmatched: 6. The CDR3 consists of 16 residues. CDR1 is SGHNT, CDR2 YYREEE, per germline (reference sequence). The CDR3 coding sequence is TGTGCCAGCAGCCGACGGGGACAGGGGGCAACAGATACGCAGTATTTT. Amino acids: CASSRRGQGATDTQYF.

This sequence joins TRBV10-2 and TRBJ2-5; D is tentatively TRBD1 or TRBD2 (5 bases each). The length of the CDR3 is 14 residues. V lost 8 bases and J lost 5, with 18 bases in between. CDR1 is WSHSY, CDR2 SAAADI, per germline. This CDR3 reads CASGRAGTRETQYF. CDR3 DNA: TGCGCCAGCGGACGGGCAGGGACCCGGGAGACCCAGTACTTC.

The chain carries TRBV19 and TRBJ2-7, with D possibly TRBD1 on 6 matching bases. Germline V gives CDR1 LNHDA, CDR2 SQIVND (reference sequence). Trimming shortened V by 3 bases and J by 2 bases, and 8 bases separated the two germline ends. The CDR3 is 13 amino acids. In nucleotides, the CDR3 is TGTGCCAGTAGTATGCCAGGGGCCTACGAGCAGTACTTC. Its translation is CASSMPGAYEQYF.